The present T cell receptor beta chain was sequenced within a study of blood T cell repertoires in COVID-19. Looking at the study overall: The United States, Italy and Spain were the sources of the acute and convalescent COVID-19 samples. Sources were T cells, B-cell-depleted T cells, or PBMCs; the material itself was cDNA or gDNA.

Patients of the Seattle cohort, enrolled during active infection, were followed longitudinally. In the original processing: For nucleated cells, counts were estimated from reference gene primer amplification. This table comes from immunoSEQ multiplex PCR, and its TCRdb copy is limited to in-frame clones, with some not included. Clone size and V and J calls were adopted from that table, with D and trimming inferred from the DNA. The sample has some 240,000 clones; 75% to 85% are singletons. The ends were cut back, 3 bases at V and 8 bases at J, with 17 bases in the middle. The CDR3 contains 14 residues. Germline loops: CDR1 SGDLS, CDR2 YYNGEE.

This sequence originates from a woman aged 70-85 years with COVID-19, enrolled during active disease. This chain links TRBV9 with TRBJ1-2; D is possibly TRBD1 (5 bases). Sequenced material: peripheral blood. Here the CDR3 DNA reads TGTGCCAGCAGCGCGGGGGTAGGTGCGGGCGGCTACACCTTC. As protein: CASSAGVGAGGYTF.